Below, one T cell receptor (beta chain) is given with its context. As yet, its antigen is unknown. The data stem from a study of cytomegalovirus exposure and HLA in healthy donors. Trimming removed 6 bases from V and 6 bases from J, with 9 bases in between. From germline, CDR1 is SQVTM and CDR2 ANQGSEA. This CDR3 is 12 amino acids long. The study's findings and limits: In a later analysis, a missense DCLRE1C variant was linked to TCR beta V- and J-gene trimming. Most TCR sequences were rare, but some public TCRs occurred in many donors. Analyzed later, association rates of TCRs varied across HLA loci, with DRB1 most and HLA-C fewest.

The primer mix had 60 Vbeta and 13 Jbeta primers. In the authors' workflow: Approximately 11 million of about 80 million unique TCR beta chains were shared, per a later count. Some clones are missing from TCRdb's copy, which holds only in-frame ones; the method was immunoSEQ multiplex PCR. V and J calls and clone size are as listed in that table; D and trimming were resolved from the DNA. The sample includes roughly 190,000 clones, approximately 83% of them seen just once. The V call is TRBV29-1, the J call TRBJ1-6, with D possibly TRBD1 on 5 matching bases. This TCR was recovered from a woman aged 50 to 65 in good health and CMV-seropositive. Sequenced sample: PBMCs. The DNA for the CDR3 is TGCAGCGTGGGGCAGAGTAATTCACCCCTCCACTTT. This translates into CSVGQSNSPLHF.